This entry is about one TCR beta chain. This sample stems from a study of shared clonotypes between healthy human individuals. Clones were read by immunoSEQ multiplex PCR, and TCRdb kept only the in-frame ones, dropping some. This table has some 2,000,000 clones, 95% appearing once. With 4 bases removed from V and 3 bases from J, the gap between germline ends came to 10 bases. This CDR3 spans 13 amino acids. Per the germline V gene, CDR1 is SGHNT and CDR2 is YYREEE (reference sequence). The rearrangement joins TRBV5-4 to TRBJ1-2, with a possible D match to TRBD1 (5 bases). This sequence originates from a man aged 18 to 30 in good health. The specimen was naive CD4+ T cells sorted from blood. Subset indicated: CD45RA+ positively selected. DNA for the CDR3: TGTGCCAGCAGCGTCGACAGCGACTATGGCTACACCTTC. It encodes CASSVDSDYGYTF.